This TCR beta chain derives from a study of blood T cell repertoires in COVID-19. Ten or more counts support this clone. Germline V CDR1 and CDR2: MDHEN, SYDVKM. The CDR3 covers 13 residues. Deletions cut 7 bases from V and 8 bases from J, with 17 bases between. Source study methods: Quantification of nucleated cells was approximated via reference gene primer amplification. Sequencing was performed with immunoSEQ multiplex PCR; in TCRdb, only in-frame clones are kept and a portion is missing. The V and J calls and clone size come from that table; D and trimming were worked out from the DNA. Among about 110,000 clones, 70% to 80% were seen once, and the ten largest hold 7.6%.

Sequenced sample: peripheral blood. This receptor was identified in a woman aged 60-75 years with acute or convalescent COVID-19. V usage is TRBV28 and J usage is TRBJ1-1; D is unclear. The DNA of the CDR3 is TGTGCCAGCACCTTGGGAGGCGGGCGGGAAGCTTTCTTT. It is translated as CASTLGGGREAFF.